These 10 T cell receptor beta chains were all obtained from the same sample, sequenced in a study of blood T cell repertoires in COVID-19. The assay was immunoSEQ multiplex PCR, and TCRdb's table has in-frame clones only and misses some. The sample contains approximately 190,000 clones, about 85% of which appear only once. The specimen sequenced was peripheral blood. The source is a human donor in a cohort sampled during active COVID-19.

The chain combines TRBV3-1 (or the pseudogene TRBV3-2) with TRBJ1-1; no reliable D call. The CDR3 is 14 amino acids. Trimming removed 4 bases from V and 4 bases from J, with 13 bases in between. Germline V gene data show CDR1 as LGHDT and CDR2 as YNNKEL (reference sequence). Here the CDR3 reads CASSLRGGSTEAFF. In DNA form, the CDR3 reads TGTGCCAGCAGCCTACGGGGTGGGAGCACTGAAGCTTTCTTT.

The CDR3 nucleotides read TGTGCCAGCAGTGACGGACAGGGTCCCTCCTACGAGCAGTACTTC. This translates into CASSDGQGPSYEQYF. The chain recombines TRBV27 with TRBJ2-7, with 8 bases identical to TRBD1. The CDR3 spans 15 residues. Per the germline V gene, CDR1 is MNHEY and CDR2 is SMNVEV (reference sequence). The V segment lost 5 bases and the J segment 0 bases; nucleotides outside the gene matches: 6.

The chain uses TRBV30 and TRBJ1-2; weak D call: TRBD1 (6 bases). Germline V gene sequence: CDR1 GTSNPN, CDR2 SVGIG (reference sequence). The CDR3 has 13 residues. V was shortened by 4 bases and J by 5 bases, with 14 bases between the two germline ends. The CDR3 coding sequence is TGTGCCTGGATGTCGGGGGGCGGGTATGGCTACACCTTC. Translation: CAWMSGGGYGYTF.

The genes are TRBV5-1 and TRBJ1-2; no reliable D call. The ends were cut back, 2 bases at V and 5 bases at J, with 10 bases in the middle. Germline CDR1 and CDR2: SGHRS and YFSETQ. This CDR3 is built from 13 residues. CDR3: CASSFERPYGYTF. DNA for the CDR3: TGCGCCAGCAGCTTCGAGCGGCCTTATGGCTACACCTTC.

V gene TRBV10-3 combines with J gene TRBJ2-7; 7 nucleotides match TRBD1. The CDR3 spans 15 residues. J was trimmed by 1 base and V by 6 bases; bases with no gene match: 9. Germline assignment: CDR1 ENHRY and CDR2 SYGVKD. DNA of the CDR3: TGTGCCATCAGCGGAACAGGGGAACGGTCCTACGAGCAGTACGTC. This codes for CAISGTGERSYEQYV.

This chain connects TRBV2 to TRBJ1-6; D perhaps matches TRBD1 (6 bases). This CDR3 comprises 13 residues. V shed 8 bases and J shed 8 bases, with 13 bases lying between them. Germline V CDR1 and CDR2: SNHLY, FYNNEI. CDR3 in DNA: TGTGCCAGCTTAACAGGGCCGGATTCACCCCTCCACTTT. It is translated as CASLTGPDSPLHF.

This clone was counted many times. The chain couples TRBV19 to TRBJ1-4; no reliable D call. This CDR3 has 15 residues. Germline lookup yields CDR1 LNHDA and CDR2 SQIVND (reference sequence). V shed 7 bases and J shed 8 bases, with 20 bases lying between them. The CDR3 sequence is CASTNQAIRREKLFF. CDR3 DNA: TGTGCCAGTACTAATCAGGCCATACGAAGGGAAAAACTGTTTTTT.

The V gene is TRBV29-1, the J gene TRBJ2-3, with 13 positions matching TRBD2. The V segment lost 3 bases and the J segment 1 base; nucleotides outside the gene matches: 1. From germline, CDR1 is SQVTM and CDR2 ANQGSEA. The CDR3 covers 15 residues. CDR3 sequence: CSVDGLAGGTDTQYF. The DNA for the CDR3 is TGCAGCGTTGATGGACTAGCGGGAGGCACAGATACGCAGTATTTT.

V usage is TRBV18 and J usage is TRBJ2-1; TRBD2 matches 7 bases. The CDR3 totals 17 residues. Germline V CDR1 and CDR2: KGHSH, LQKENI. V trimming: 0 bases; J trimming: 2 bases; junction bases outside the gene matches: 7. The CDR3: CASSPPAGTSAYNEQFF. The CDR3 nucleotides are TGTGCCAGCTCACCACCAGCGGGAACTAGCGCCTACAATGAGCAGTTCTTC.

The table lists this clone with a count of one. V and J are TRBV28 and TRBJ2-7; 10 nucleotides agree with TRBD1. Germline V gene data show CDR1 as MDHEN and CDR2 as SYDVKM. This CDR3 is built from 14 residues. The V segment lost 6 bases and the J segment 3 bases; nucleotides outside the gene matches: 5. The CDR3 region has the DNA TGTGCCAGCAGAACAGACAGGGGGCTCTACGAGCAGTACTTC. It specifies CASRTDRGLYEQYF.